Each of the 2 T cell receptor beta chains below was sequenced from the same sample in a study of blood T cells in healthy people across ages. For the second PCR, which ran for 7 to 11 cycles, a sample-barcoded 5' primer and a J-beta primer mix were used. Each CDR3 protein is one row after TCRdb ran MiXCR on the 5' RACE reads. The sample records about 1.5 million distinct CDR3 sequences, approximately 42% being singletons. The sample comprised blood. These receptors came from a woman aged 18-29 years in good health.

V is TRBV9 and J is TRBJ1-1; D gene ambiguous. The germline V gene has CDR1 SGDLS and CDR2 YYNGEE. V lost 3 bases and J lost 6, with 15 bases in between. The CDR3 sequence is 14 residues long. CDR3 nucleotide sequence: TGTGCCAGCAGCGAAGCCCCCTCCCGGGCTGAAGCTTTCTTT. Its protein is CASSEAPSRAEAFF.

This chain uses TRBV20-1 with TRBJ2-3, with 10 bases lining up with TRBD2. The V gene end was trimmed by 6 bases and the J gene end by 4 bases; junction bases not matched to a gene: 16. Germline lookup yields CDR1 DFQATT and CDR2 SNEGSKA (reference sequence). The CDR3 length is 17 residues. CDR3 sequence: CSAERMIAGGGADTQYF. CDR3 nucleotide sequence: TGCAGTGCAGAAAGGATGATAGCGGGGGGAGGCGCAGATACGCAGTATTTT.